The 22 T cell receptor beta chains below were found in one sample sequenced in a study of T cell responses to AZD1222 COVID-19 vaccine. TCRdb's copy holds only in-frame clones and misses some; the assay was immunoSEQ multiplex PCR. The sample holds roughly 140,000 clones, 90% seen once. The input for sequencing was peripheral blood, taken on day 0 of AZD1222 vaccination. These receptors were taken from an adult in good health.

The chain uses TRBV5-4 and TRBJ2-1; no reliable D call. CDR1 and CDR2 (germline): SGHNT, YYREEE (reference sequence). Deletions cut 0 bases from V and 12 bases from J, with 7 bases between. CDR3 length equals 11 residues. The CDR3 sequence: CASSLGSLQFF. The CDR3 nucleotides read TGTGCCAGCAGCTTGGGGTCGTTGCAGTTCTTC.

V gene TRBV7-3 combines with J gene TRBJ2-4; 7 bases line up with TRBD1. After removal of 5 bases from V and 4 bases from J, the junction contained 2 bases not matched to a gene. Germline CDR1 is SGHTA and CDR2 is FQGTGA. The CDR3 length is 13 residues. Here the CDR3 reads CASSEGQKNIQYF. The DNA for the CDR3 is TGTGCCAGCAGCGAGGGACAGAAAAACATTCAGTACTTC.

The chain is built from TRBV27 and TRBJ1-5, with D uncertain. CDR1 and CDR2 (germline): MNHEY, SMNVEV (reference sequence). This CDR3 region has 14 residues. The V gene lost 6 bases and the J gene lost 3 bases, with 12 bases spanning the gap. CDR3: CASRLAGNNQPQHF. The DNA for the CDR3 is TGTGCCAGCAGGCTCGCGGGTAACAATCAGCCCCAGCATTTT.

This clone came up once. The V and J genes are TRBV27 and TRBJ1-4, with D unclear. The CDR3 is made up of 14 amino acids. V gave up 4 bases and J gave up 3 bases, with 9 bases separating them. The germline V gene encodes CDR1 MNHEY and CDR2 SMNVEV (reference sequence). Here the CDR3 reads CASSYVSSNEKLFF. CDR3 bases: TGTGCCAGCAGTTACGTTTCGTCTAATGAAAAACTGTTTTTT.

The V call is TRBV2, the J call TRBJ2-7; 7 nucleotides agree with TRBD2. Trimming removed 8 bases from V and 6 bases from J; junction bases left unmatched: 10. The length of the CDR3 is 13 residues. CDR1 and CDR2 from the germline V gene are SNHLY and FYNNEI. CDR3 coding DNA: TGTGCCAGCCGCACTAGCGAACTGCGCGAGCAGTACTTC. It is translated as CASRTSELREQYF.

This sequence joins TRBV7-9 and TRBJ2-1, with unresolved D. Looked up from germline, CDR1 is SEHNR and CDR2 is FQNEAQ (reference sequence). V lost 5 bases, J lost 15 bases, and 14 bases lay in between. This CDR3 spans 11 amino acids. CDR3 DNA sequence: TGTGCCAGCAGCCCAGGTCTTAGGACGTTCTTC. This translates into CASSPGLRTFF.

The genes are TRBV24-1 and TRBJ2-1, with 8 nucleotides matching TRBD1. The V segment lost 7 bases and the J segment 1 base; nucleotides outside the gene matches: 8. Germline CDR1 reads KGHDR; CDR2 reads SFDVKD. The CDR3 is 16 residues long. The CDR3 sequence is CATSRTGGTSYNEQFF. The CDR3, as DNA: TGTGCCACCAGCCGTACAGGGGGGACGTCCTACAATGAGCAGTTCTTC.

The rearrangement links TRBV28 to TRBJ1-5; D unresolved. Trimming removed 3 bases from V and 1 base from J, with 10 bases in between. The CDR3 is made up of 15 amino acids. Germline CDR1 and CDR2: MDHEN and SYDVKM. CDR3 sequence reads: CASSFQTLSNQPQHF. CDR3 nucleotides: TGTGCCAGCAGTTTTCAGACACTGAGCAATCAGCCCCAGCATTTT.

The chain recombines TRBV19 with TRBJ2-7, with D unresolved. Germline V CDR1 and CDR2: LNHDA, SQIVND (reference sequence). The CDR3 runs 13 residues. The V end lost 10 bases, the J end lost 0 bases, and 13 bases lay between the germline ends. CDR3 residues: CATLDKFSYEQYF. As DNA, the CDR3 is TGTGCCACCCTCGATAAATTCTCCTACGAGCAGTACTTC.

This clone is a singleton in its sample. This chain connects TRBV7-9 to TRBJ2-5; D unclear. The CDR3 consists of 14 residues. Germline CDR1 is SEHNR and CDR2 is FQNEAQ (reference sequence). Between the trimmed V and J ends, which lost 1 base and 4 bases, there was a span of 10 bases. CDR3 protein: CASSLGSVGETQYF. The CDR3 DNA is TGTGCCAGCAGCTTAGGGTCAGTTGGAGAGACCCAGTACTTC.

The V gene is TRBV24-1, the J gene TRBJ2-3; D not resolved. The length of the CDR3 is 15 residues. Germline CDR1 is KGHDR and CDR2 is SFDVKD. V was cut by 3 bases and J by 1 base, with 10 bases left in between. The CDR3 region is CATSDAVRRTDTQYF. The CDR3 DNA follows: TGTGCCACCAGTGATGCGGTCCGACGCACAGATACGCAGTATTTT.

V usage is TRBV24-1 and J usage is TRBJ2-3; 10 bases are a match to TRBD1. There are 15 residues in the CDR3. The ends lost 0 bases at V and 6 bases at J; junction bases unmatched: 2. Per germline, CDR1 KGHDR and CDR2 SFDVKD. CDR3: CATSDLRQGADTQYF. CDR3 in DNA: TGTGCCACCAGTGATTTGCGACAGGGGGCGGATACGCAGTATTTT.

The chain uses TRBV29-1 and TRBJ2-7; 10 bases align to TRBD1. From germline, CDR1 is SQVTM and CDR2 ANQGSEA. This CDR3 contains 13 residues. V shed 4 bases, J shed 3 bases, and the junction held 3 bases outside the gene matches. CDR3 amino acids: CSVARTGGYEQYF. CDR3 nucleotide sequence: TGCAGCGTTGCTCGGACAGGGGGCTACGAGCAGTACTTC.

J is TRBJ2-1 and V is TRBV7-3, with 11 nucleotides matching TRBD2. The CDR3 runs to 18 residues. Germline values: CDR1 SGHTA, CDR2 FQGTGA. After removal of 4 bases from V and 7 bases from J, the junction contained 15 bases not matched to a gene. The CDR3 spells CASSSKPHSGRAGNEQFF. CDR3 nucleotide sequence: TGTGCCAGCAGCTCAAAACCACATAGCGGGAGGGCCGGGAATGAGCAGTTCTTC.

This clone was observed a single time. V is TRBV9 and J is TRBJ2-1; the match to TRBD2 covers 8 bases. With V trimmed by 3 bases and J by 2 bases, 7 bases remained unmatched. CDR1 is SGDLS and CDR2 is YYNGEE in the germline V gene. The CDR3 is 16 amino acids. The CDR3 spells CASSGLAGLTYNEQFF. The CDR3 region has the DNA TGTGCCAGCAGCGGGTTAGCGGGGCTGACCTACAATGAGCAGTTCTTC.

This chain links TRBV3-1 (or the pseudogene TRBV3-2) with TRBJ2-4; D may be TRBD1 (6 bases). V was clipped by 0 bases and J by 4 bases, with 16 bases between them. The germline V gene has CDR1 LGHDT and CDR2 YNNKEL (reference sequence). The CDR3 sequence is 17 residues long. CDR3 sequence: CASSQESAYRVKNIQYF. The CDR3 DNA reads as TGTGCCAGCAGCCAAGAGTCTGCATACAGGGTGAAAAACATTCAGTACTTC.

This clone was picked up a small number of times. V is TRBV7-8 and J is TRBJ1-1; no reliable D call. This CDR3 contains 13 residues. CDR1 is SGHVS, CDR2 FQNEAQ, per germline. The V gene lost 5 bases and the J gene lost 1 base, with 8 bases spanning the gap. CDR3 region: CASSPRRNTEAFF. DNA for the CDR3: TGTGCCAGCAGCCCCCGGCGGAACACTGAAGCTTTCTTT.

This chain joins TRBV7-2 and TRBJ1-4; D might be TRBD1 (5 bases). Germline lookup yields CDR1 SGHTA and CDR2 FQGNSA. CDR3 length equals 16 residues. V lost 5 bases and J 4 bases, leaving 17 bases between the germline ends. CDR3 loop: CASSPFRGAVNEKLFF. The DNA for the CDR3 is TGTGCCAGCAGCCCCTTTAGGGGAGCCGTTAATGAAAAACTGTTTTTT.

The chain uses TRBV5-1 and TRBJ2-2; possible D gene TRBD1, 6 bases. CDR3 length: 14 residues. V was cut by 1 base and J by 5 bases, with 9 bases left in between. Germline loops: CDR1 SGHRS, CDR2 YFSETQ. DNA of the CDR3: TGCGCCAGCAGCTTGTTAACAGGGACCGGGGAGCTGTTTTTT. It translates to CASSLLTGTGELFF.

The chain employs TRBV2 and TRBJ2-2; 7 bases line up with TRBD1. Germline V lookup: CDR1 SNHLY, CDR2 FYNNEI. The CDR3 contains 15 residues. J lost 1 base, V lost 6 bases, and 5 bases had no gene match. The CDR3 here is CASSDRQGNTGELFF. CDR3 in DNA: TGTGCCAGCAGCGATAGACAGGGGAACACCGGGGAGCTGTTTTTT.

The V call is TRBV19, the J call TRBJ2-1; D possibly corresponds to TRBD1 (7 bases). Germline V gene lookup returns CDR1 LNHDA and CDR2 SQIVND (reference sequence). V was trimmed by 5 bases and J by 1 base, leaving 15 bases between them. The CDR3 covers 16 residues. CDR3 amino acids: CASSLSTGTSYNEQFF. The CDR3 DNA sequence: TGTGCCAGTAGTCTCTCGACAGGGACTTCCTACAATGAGCAGTTCTTC.

This chain links TRBV7-2 with TRBJ2-2; weak D call: TRBD1 (7 bases). Trimming shortened V by 2 bases and J by 4 bases, and 17 bases separated the two germline ends. This CDR3 is 17 amino acids long. The germline gives CDR1 SGHTA, CDR2 FQGNSA. The CDR3 DNA is TGTGCCAGCAGCTTAAGGCGGGACAGAATAACCACCGGGGAGCTGTTTTTT. This sequence encodes CASSLRRDRITTGELFF.